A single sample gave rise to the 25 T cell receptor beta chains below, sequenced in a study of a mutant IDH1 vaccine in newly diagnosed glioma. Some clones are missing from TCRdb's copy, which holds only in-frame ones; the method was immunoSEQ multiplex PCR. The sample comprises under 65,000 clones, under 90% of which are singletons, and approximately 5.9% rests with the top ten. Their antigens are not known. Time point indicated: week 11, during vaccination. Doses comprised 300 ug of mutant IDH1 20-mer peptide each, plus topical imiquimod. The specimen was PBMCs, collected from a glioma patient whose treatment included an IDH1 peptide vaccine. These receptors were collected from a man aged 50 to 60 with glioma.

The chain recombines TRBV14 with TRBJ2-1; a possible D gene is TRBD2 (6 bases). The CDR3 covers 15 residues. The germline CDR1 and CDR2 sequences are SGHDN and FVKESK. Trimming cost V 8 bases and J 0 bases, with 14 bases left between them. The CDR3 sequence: CASSFVRGSYNEQFF. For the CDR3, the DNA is TGTGCCAGCTCCTTCGTGCGGGGCTCCTACAATGAGCAGTTCTTC.

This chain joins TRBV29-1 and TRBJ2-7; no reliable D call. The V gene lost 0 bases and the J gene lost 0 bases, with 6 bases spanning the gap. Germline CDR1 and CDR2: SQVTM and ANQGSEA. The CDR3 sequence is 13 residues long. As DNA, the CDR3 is TGCAGCGTTGAAGACCGGAGCTCCTACGAGCAGTACTTC. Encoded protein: CSVEDRSSYEQYF.

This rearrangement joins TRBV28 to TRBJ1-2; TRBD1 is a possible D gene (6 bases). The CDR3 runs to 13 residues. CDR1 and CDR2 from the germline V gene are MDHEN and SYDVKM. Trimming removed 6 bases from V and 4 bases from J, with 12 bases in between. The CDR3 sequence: CASRGHTGYGYTF. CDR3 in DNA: TGTGCCAGCAGGGGACACACTGGCTATGGCTACACCTTC.

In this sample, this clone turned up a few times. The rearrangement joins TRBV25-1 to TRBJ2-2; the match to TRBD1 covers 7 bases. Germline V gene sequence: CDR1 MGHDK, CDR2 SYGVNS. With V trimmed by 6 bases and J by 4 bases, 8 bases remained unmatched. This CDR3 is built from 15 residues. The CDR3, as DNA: TGTGCCAGCAGCCTGCGAGGGGGCTCCACCGGGGAGCTGTTTTTT. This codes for CASSLRGGSTGELFF.

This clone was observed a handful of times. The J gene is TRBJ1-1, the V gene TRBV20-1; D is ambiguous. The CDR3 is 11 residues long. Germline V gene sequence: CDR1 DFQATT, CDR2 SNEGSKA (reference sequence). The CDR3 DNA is TGCCTCGGGCAGACCGGCGGGCAAGCTTTCTTT. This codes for CLGQTGGQAFF.

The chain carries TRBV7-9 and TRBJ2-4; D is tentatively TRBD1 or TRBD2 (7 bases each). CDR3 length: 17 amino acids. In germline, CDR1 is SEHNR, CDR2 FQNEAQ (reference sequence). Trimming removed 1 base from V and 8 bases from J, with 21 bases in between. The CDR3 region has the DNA TGTGCCAGCAGCTTAGGGGAGGGTCTGGTCCAGGGGGACATTCAGTACTTC. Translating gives CASSLGEGLVQGDIQYF.

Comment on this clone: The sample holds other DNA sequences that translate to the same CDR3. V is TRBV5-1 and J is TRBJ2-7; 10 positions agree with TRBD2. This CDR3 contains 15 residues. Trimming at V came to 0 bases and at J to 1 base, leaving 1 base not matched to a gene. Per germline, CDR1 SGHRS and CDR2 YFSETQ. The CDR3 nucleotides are TGCGCCAGCAGCTTGGGGACTAGCGGTTCCTACGAGCAGTACTTC. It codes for CASSLGTSGSYEQYF.

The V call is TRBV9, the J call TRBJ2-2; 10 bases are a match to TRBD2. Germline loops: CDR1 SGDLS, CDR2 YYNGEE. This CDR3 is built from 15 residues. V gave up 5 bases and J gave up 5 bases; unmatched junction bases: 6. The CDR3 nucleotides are TGTGCCAGCAGAGCTAGCGGGGGAGGTACCGGGGAGCTGTTTTTT. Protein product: CASRASGGGTGELFF.

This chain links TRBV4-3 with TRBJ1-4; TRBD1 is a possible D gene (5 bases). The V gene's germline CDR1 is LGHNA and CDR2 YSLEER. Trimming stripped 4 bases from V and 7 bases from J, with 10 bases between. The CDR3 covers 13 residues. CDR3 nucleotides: TGCGCCAGCAGCCTAGGACAAGGTGAAAAACTGTTTTTT. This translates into CASSLGQGEKLFF.

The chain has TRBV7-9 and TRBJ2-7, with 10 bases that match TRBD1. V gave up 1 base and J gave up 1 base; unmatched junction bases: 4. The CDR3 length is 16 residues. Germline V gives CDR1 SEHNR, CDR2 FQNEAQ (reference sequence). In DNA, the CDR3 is TGTGCCAGCAGCTTAGTCGGGACAGGGGTTTCCTACGAGCAGTACTTC. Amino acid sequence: CASSLVGTGVSYEQYF. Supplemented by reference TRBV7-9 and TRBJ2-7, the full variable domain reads DTGVSQNPRHKITKRGQNVTFRCDPISEHNRLYWYRQTLGQGPEFLTYFQNEAQLEKSRLLSDRFSAERPKGSFSTLEIQRTEQGDSAMYLCASSLVGTGVSYEQYFGPGTRLTVT.

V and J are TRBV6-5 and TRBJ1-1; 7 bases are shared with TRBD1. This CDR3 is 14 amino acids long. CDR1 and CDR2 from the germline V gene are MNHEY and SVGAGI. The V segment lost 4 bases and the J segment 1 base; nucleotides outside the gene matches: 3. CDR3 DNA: TGTGCCAGCAGTTCAGGACAGGCGAACACTGAAGCTTTCTTT. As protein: CASSSGQANTEAFF.

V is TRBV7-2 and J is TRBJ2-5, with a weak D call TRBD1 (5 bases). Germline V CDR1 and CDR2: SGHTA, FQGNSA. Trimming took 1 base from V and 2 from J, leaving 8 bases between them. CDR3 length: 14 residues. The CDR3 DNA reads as TGTGCCAGCAGCTTAGGACAGCAACAAGAGACCCAGTACTTC. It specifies CASSLGQQQETQYF.

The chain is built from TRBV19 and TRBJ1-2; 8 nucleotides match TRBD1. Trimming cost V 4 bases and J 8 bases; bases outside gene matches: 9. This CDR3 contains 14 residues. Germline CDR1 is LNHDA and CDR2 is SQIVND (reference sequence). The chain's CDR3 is CASSTGQGIGGYTF. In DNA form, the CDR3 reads TGTGCCAGTAGTACCGGACAGGGAATCGGAGGCTACACCTTC.

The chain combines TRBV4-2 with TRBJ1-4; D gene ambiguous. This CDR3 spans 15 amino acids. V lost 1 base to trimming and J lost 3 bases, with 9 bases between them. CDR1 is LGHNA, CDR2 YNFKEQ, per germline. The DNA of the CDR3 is TGTGCCAGCAGCCAAGGGAGCAGAGCTAATGAAAAACTGTTTTTT. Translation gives CASSQGSRANEKLFF.

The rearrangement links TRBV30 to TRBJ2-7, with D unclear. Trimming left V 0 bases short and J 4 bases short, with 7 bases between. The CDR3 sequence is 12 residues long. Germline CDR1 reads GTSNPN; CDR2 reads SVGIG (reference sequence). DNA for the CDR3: TGTGCCTGGAGTGTACTTAGATACGAGCAGTACTTC. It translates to CAWSVLRYEQYF.

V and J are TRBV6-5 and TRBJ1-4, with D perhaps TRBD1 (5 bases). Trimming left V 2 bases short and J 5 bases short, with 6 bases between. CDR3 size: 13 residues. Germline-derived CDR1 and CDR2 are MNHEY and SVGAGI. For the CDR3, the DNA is TGTGCCAGCAGTTACGGGGGGAATGAAAAACTGTTTTTT. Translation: CASSYGGNEKLFF.

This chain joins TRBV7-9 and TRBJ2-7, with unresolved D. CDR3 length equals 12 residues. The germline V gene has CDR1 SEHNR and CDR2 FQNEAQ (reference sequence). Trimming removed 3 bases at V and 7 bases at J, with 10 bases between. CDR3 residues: CASSLSWSEQYF. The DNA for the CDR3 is TGTGCCAGCAGCTTGAGCTGGTCGGAGCAGTACTTC.

The CDR3 nucleotides are TGTGCCAGCAGCCAGGGTTATGGCTACACCTTC. Protein sequence: CASSQGYGYTF. The chain carries TRBV7-2 and TRBJ1-2; D may be TRBD1 (5 bases). Per the germline V gene, CDR1 is SGHTA and CDR2 is FQGNSA. This CDR3 comprises 11 residues. The V end was cut by 5 bases, the J end by 5 bases, with 6 bases between.

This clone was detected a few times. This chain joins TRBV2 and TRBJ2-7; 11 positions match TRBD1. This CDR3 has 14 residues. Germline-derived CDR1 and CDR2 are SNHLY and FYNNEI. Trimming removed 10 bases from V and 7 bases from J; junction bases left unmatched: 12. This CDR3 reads CATKSGQGAEEQYF. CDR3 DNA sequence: TGTGCCACCAAATCAGGACAGGGGGCTGAAGAGCAGTACTTC.

CDR3: CASSYSPPQTQYF. CDR3 nucleotides: TGTGCCAGCAGTTACTCCCCCCCACAGACCCAGTACTTC. The V call is TRBV6-6, the J call TRBJ2-5; D gene unclear. Trimming stripped 0 bases from V and 6 bases from J, with 8 bases between. Germline values: CDR1 MNHNY, CDR2 SVGAGI (reference sequence). The CDR3 has 13 amino acids.

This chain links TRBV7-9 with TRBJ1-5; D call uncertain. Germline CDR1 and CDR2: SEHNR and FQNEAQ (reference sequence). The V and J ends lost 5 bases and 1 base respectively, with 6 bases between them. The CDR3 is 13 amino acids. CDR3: CASSPGSNQPQHF. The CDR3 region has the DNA TGTGCCAGCAGCCCCGGGAGCAATCAGCCCCAGCATTTT.

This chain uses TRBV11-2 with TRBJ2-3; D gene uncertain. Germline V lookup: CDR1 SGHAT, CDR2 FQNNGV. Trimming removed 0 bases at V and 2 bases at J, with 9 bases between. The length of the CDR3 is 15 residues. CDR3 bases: TGTGCCAGCAGCTTAGATAATGTCCCCACAGATACGCAGTATTTT. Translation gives CASSLDNVPTDTQYF.

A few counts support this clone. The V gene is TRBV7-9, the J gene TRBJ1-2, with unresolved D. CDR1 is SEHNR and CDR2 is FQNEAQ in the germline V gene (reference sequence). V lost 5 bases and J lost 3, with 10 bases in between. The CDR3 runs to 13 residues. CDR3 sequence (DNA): TGTGCCAGCAGCCGATTTGGCGACTATGGCTACACCTTC. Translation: CASSRFGDYGYTF.

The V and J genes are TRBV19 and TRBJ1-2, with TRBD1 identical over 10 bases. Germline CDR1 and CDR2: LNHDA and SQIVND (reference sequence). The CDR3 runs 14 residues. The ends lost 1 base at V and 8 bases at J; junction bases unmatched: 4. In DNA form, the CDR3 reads TGTGCCAGTAGTATAGGACAGGGGGCGTCCGGCTACACCTTC. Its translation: CASSIGQGASGYTF.

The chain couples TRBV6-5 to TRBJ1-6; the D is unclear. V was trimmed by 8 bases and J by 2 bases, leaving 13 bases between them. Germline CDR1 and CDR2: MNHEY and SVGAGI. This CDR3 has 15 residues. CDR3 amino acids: CASHSIGAYNSPLHF. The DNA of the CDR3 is TGTGCCAGCCATTCTATTGGGGCCTATAATTCACCCCTCCACTTT.